This T cell receptor beta chain was obtained from a study of radiation and T cells in renal cell carcinoma. As to time point: blood 4 weeks post-SBRT, at nephrectomy. Documented treatment: 15 Gy SBRT to primary tumor, nephrectomy 4 weeks later. Nephrectomy followed 15 Gy stereotactic body radiation by 4 weeks. Produced via immunoSEQ multiplex PCR; TCRdb's table is partial and in-frame only. The table includes about 170,000 clones, 88% detected once. Between the trimmed V and J ends, which lost 5 bases and 1 base, there was a span of 11 bases. Germline V gene sequence: CDR1 SGHAT, CDR2 FQDESV (reference sequence). This CDR3 comprises 14 residues.

This clonotype was sampled from a woman in her forties or fifties with renal cell carcinoma. Material: blood, obtained from a patient whose treatment included radiotherapy and nephrectomy. This sequence joins TRBV11-1 and TRBJ1-1; no clear D. CDR3 loop: CASSTQIENTEAFF. CDR3 in DNA: TGTGCCAGCAGCACACAAATTGAGAACACTGAAGCTTTCTTT.